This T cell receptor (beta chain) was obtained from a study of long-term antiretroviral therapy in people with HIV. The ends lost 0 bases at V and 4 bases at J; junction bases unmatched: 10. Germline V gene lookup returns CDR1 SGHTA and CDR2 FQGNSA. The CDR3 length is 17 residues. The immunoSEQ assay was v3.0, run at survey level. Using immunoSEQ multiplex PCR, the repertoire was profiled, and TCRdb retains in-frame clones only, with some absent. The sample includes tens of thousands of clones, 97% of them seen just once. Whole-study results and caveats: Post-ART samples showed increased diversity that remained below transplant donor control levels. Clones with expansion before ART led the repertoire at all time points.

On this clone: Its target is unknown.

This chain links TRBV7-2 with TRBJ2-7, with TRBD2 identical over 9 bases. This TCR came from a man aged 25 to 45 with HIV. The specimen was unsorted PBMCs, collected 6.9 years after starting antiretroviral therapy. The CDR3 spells CASSLARSSGEPYEQYF. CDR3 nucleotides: TGTGCCAGCAGCTTAGCGCGATCTAGCGGGGAACCTTACGAGCAGTACTTC. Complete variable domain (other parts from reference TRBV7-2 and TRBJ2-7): GAGVSQSPSNKVTEKGKDVELRCDPISGHTALYWYRQSLGQGLEFLIYFQGNSAPDKSGLPSDRFSAERTGGSVSTLTIQRTQQEDSAVYLCASSLARSSGEPYEQYFGPGTRLTVT.